Listed below are T cell receptor beta chains from one sample, sequenced in a study of control samples from healthy donors and cancer patients. Generated by immunoSEQ multiplex PCR, the TCRdb table keeps only in-frame clones and is missing some. The sample consists of roughly 150,000 clones, 80% to 95% of them appearing once. Sequences were obtained from blood. These receptors were obtained from a man aged 18 to 29 in good health. The conserved cysteine and the conserved F or W are not part of the CDR3 here.

15,TRBV7-3,TRBJ2-1,ASSFTEGTGVHNEQF
12,TRBV27,TRBJ2-2,ASSFGVGTGELF
12,TRBV5-1,TRBJ2-5,ASSLEVVGETQY
13,TRBV11-2,TRBJ2-1,ASSSSGTSYNEQF
17,TRBV5-4,TRBJ2-1,ASSLGANPTRIEYNEQF
13,TRBV18,TRBJ1-2,ASSPGSRQGYGYT
14,TRBV12-5,TRBJ2-1,ASGSPGTRTGNEQF
11,TRBV6-6,TRBJ2-1,ASSYSPRWEQF
9,TRBV3-1/TRBV3-2,TRBJ1-2,ASSRTGILT
12,TRBV27,TRBJ2-5,ASSSRGLGETQY
12,TRBV30,TRBJ2-1,AWKRGSSYNEQF
11,TRBV10-2,TRBJ2-6,ASSETGANVLT
11,TRBV3-1/TRBV3-2,TRBJ2-2,ASSQGLTEELF
13,TRBV5-1,TRBJ2-3,ASSLAWGQADTQY
13,TRBV28,TRBJ1-3,ASSYGQHSGNTIY
15,TRBV19,TRBJ1-5,ASNTPAQRNSNQPQH